The 10 T cell receptor beta chains below were found in one sample sequenced in a study of blood T cells in healthy people across ages. A second PCR, run for roughly 7 to 12 cycles, used a sample-barcoded 5' primer plus a J-beta primer mix. TCRdb ran MiXCR on the 5' RACE reads and lists one entry per CDR3 protein. The data show 550,000 to 750,000 distinct CDR3 sequences, with 21% seen just once and approximately 3.6% held by the top ten. Sequenced input: blood. These receptors originate from a man between 65 and 85 years old in good health.

This rearrangement joins TRBV20-1 to TRBJ2-7; perhaps TRBD1 as D (6 bases). Trimming took 6 bases from V and 0 from J, leaving 12 bases between them. The V gene's germline CDR1 is DFQATT and CDR2 SNEGSKA (reference sequence). The CDR3 runs 13 residues. CDR3 DNA: TGCAGTGCGGTGGACAGCGACTCCTACGAGCAGTACTTC. Its translation: CSAVDSDSYEQYF.

V and J are TRBV7-9 and TRBJ2-7; D might be TRBD2 (6 bases). The V and J ends lost 5 bases and 3 bases respectively, with 11 bases between them. This CDR3 comprises 13 residues. Germline V CDR1 and CDR2: SEHNR, FQNEAQ (reference sequence). This CDR3 reads CASSLREHYEQYF. The CDR3 DNA reads TGTGCCAGCAGCCTCCGGGAGCACTACGAGCAGTACTTC. The variable domain in full, completed from reference TRBV7-9 and TRBJ2-7, reads DTGVSQNPRHKITKRGQNVTFRCDPISEHNRLYWYRQTLGQGPEFLTYFQNEAQLEKSRLLSDRFSAERPKGSFSTLEIQRTEQGDSAMYLCASSLREHYEQYFGPGTRLTVT.

This chain uses TRBV19 with TRBJ2-5, with TRBD1 matching over 9 bases. Matching the DNA end better, TRBJ2-1 makes the J call doubtful. The CDR3 runs 15 residues. Per the germline V gene, CDR1 is LNHDA and CDR2 is SQIVND (reference sequence). The CDR3 here is CASSYRGLGDNEQFF. The CDR3 coding sequence is TGTGCCAGTAGTTACAGGGGGCTGGGTGACAATGAGCAGTTCTTC.

This clonotype has more than one count but fewer than ten. The chain links TRBV10-3 to TRBJ2-5; 12 nucleotides match TRBD1. Judging by the DNA end, TRBJ2-1 fits better; the J call may be wrong. The CDR3 spans 15 residues. Germline assignment: CDR1 ENHRY and CDR2 SYGVKD. CDR3 bases: TGTGCCATCATTAGAGGGACAGGGGGCGCCGGTGAGCAGTTCTTC. Its translation: CAIIRGTGGAGEQFF.

This clonotype has more than one count but fewer than ten. In DNA form, the CDR3 reads TGCGCCAGCAGCTATCAGGGCGGGCAAGAGACCCAGTACTTC. Protein: CASSYQGGQETQYF. The genes are TRBV5-1 and TRBJ2-5; D may match TRBD1 or TRBD2 (5 bases each). Germline V gene sequence: CDR1 SGHRS, CDR2 YFSETQ. V lost 3 bases and J 2 bases, leaving 11 bases between the germline ends. CDR3 length: 14 amino acids.

Only a few counts were recorded for this clonotype. This chain connects TRBV6-5 to TRBJ2-7; D unclear. Trimming removed 0 bases from V and 2 bases from J, with 8 bases in between. CDR1 and CDR2 from the germline V gene are MNHEY and SVGAGI. The CDR3 has 14 amino acids. The CDR3 region has the DNA TGTGCCAGCAGTTACTCGGGAAGCACCTACGAGCAGTACTTC. Translating gives CASSYSGSTYEQYF.

As to this clonotype: The junction shows a germline mismatch at one end, possibly a read error. The chain recombines TRBV20-1 with TRBJ2-7, with D perhaps TRBD2 (5 bases). The J call may be wrong; the DNA end is better matched by TRBJ2-5. The germline gives CDR1 DFQATT, CDR2 SNEGSKA (reference sequence). The CDR3 totals 13 residues. The CDR3 sequence: CSTRVTGQETQYF. The CDR3 coding sequence is TGCAGTACTAGAGTGACTGGGCAAGAGACCCAGTACTTC.

The chain carries TRBV20-1 and TRBJ2-1, with 8 bases matching TRBD2. The germline V gene has CDR1 DFQATT and CDR2 SNEGSKA (reference sequence). This CDR3 is 17 amino acids long. The J segment lost 3 bases and the V segment lost 4 bases, leaving 14 bases of the junction unmatched. DNA of the CDR3: TGCAGTGCTAAGCCCCTGGGCGCGGGAGGTGTCTACAATGAGCAGTTCTTC. Amino acids: CSAKPLGAGGVYNEQFF.

This clonotype was counted between two and nine times. The rearrangement links TRBV20-1 to TRBJ1-6; no definite D call. Trimming cost V 0 bases and J 10 bases, with 16 bases left between them. CDR1 and CDR2 (germline): DFQATT, SNEGSKA (reference sequence). The CDR3 runs 15 residues. The CDR3 DNA reads TGCAGTGCTAGAGATCTCTACGGCCTAGGGTCACCCCTCCACTTT. Its translation: CSARDLYGLGSPLHF.

This clonotype has a handful of counts. V usage is TRBV10-3 and J usage is TRBJ2-3, with D hard to call. CDR3 length: 15 amino acids. V was clipped by 2 bases and J by 1 base, with 10 bases between them. Germline CDR1 reads ENHRY; CDR2 reads SYGVKD. The CDR3 sequence: CAISETIDRTDTQYF. The CDR3 bases are TGTGCCATCAGTGAGACCATCGACCGCACAGATACGCAGTATTTT.